This T cell receptor beta chain emerged from a study of blood T cell repertoires in COVID-19. Ages ranged from roughly 18 to 100 years, with residence in about 23 US areas. V lost 5 bases, J lost 5 bases, and 5 bases stayed unmatched. The CDR3 is 13 residues long. The method was immunoSEQ multiplex PCR; TCRdb's version includes in-frame clones alone and lacks a portion of them. The sample holds about 380,000 clones, around 87% seen once. Source material: PBMCs or T cells enriched from blood (not recorded which). The genes are TRBV12-3 or TRBV12-4 and TRBJ1-2, with 7 positions matching TRBD1. This receptor was obtained from a man aged 30-40 years who had recovered from COVID-19. CDR3 bases: TGTGCCAGCAGTACAAACAGGGGTTATGGCTACACCTTC. It encodes CASSTNRGYGYTF.